The 27 T cell receptor beta chains below were found in one sample sequenced in a study of T cell changes during pregnancy in multiple sclerosis. Assay: immunoSEQ multiplex PCR; the TCRdb copy retains only in-frame clones and omits some. The sample holds around 69,000 clones, 80% to 95% seen once. Specimen: peripheral blood, collected in the second trimester of pregnancy. These TCRs come from a female donor in good health, enrolled as a control in a pregnancy study.

This chain joins TRBV6-6 and TRBJ2-6; D remains ambiguous. The CDR3 consists of 16 residues. Trimming shortened V by 4 bases and J by 5 bases, and 15 bases separated the two germline ends. Germline CDR1 is MNHNY and CDR2 is SVGAGI (reference sequence). The CDR3 reads CASSFLSAWRANVLTF. The CDR3 DNA sequence: TGTGCCAGCAGTTTCTTGAGCGCATGGAGGGCCAACGTCCTGACTTTC.

The chain recombines TRBV11-2 with TRBJ1-1, with D perhaps TRBD1 (6 bases). From germline, CDR1 is SGHAT and CDR2 FQNNGV. The ends were cut back, 6 bases at V and 5 bases at J, with 13 bases in the middle. CDR3 length equals 13 residues. This chain's CDR3 is CASSRGGLTEAFF. DNA of the CDR3: TGTGCCAGCAGTAGGGGGGGGCTGACTGAAGCTTTCTTT.

The chain uses TRBV10-3 and TRBJ1-2; D remains ambiguous. V lost 8 bases and J lost 3, with 16 bases in between. Germline V gives CDR1 ENHRY, CDR2 SYGVKD. This CDR3 has 14 residues. For the CDR3, the DNA is TGTGCCATCGGCCAGAACCCCGGGGACTATGGCTACACCTTC. This gives the protein CAIGQNPGDYGYTF.

The J gene is TRBJ2-1, the V gene TRBV27, with D possibly TRBD1 on 5 matching bases. V was clipped by 3 bases and J by 10 bases, with 13 bases between them. Germline V gene lookup returns CDR1 MNHEY and CDR2 SMNVEV (reference sequence). This CDR3 has 13 residues. The CDR3 region is CASSFRAESEQFF. The CDR3 bases are TGTGCCAGCAGTTTCAGGGCGGAATCGGAGCAGTTCTTC.

For the CDR3, the DNA is TGCAGTGCTGGGGGCCAAGGCTACACCTTC. Its translation is CSAGGQGYTF. This chain uses TRBV20-1 with TRBJ1-2; perhaps TRBD1 as D (6 bases). V was trimmed by 5 bases and J by 8 bases, leaving 9 bases between them. CDR3 length: 10 amino acids. Germline V CDR1 and CDR2: DFQATT, SNEGSKA (reference sequence).

This clone was counted between two and nine times. The CDR3 spells CASSLSVAGMAKNIQYF. The CDR3 DNA sequence: TGTGCCAGCAGTTTATCAGTGGCAGGGATGGCCAAAAACATTCAGTACTTC. The chain has TRBV27 and TRBJ2-4; tentative D call: TRBD1 (5 bases). The V gene's germline CDR1 is MNHEY and CDR2 SMNVEV (reference sequence). Deletions cut 0 bases from V and 1 base from J, with 13 bases between. This CDR3 is built from 17 residues.

V gene TRBV28 combines with J gene TRBJ1-2; no clear D. Trimming took 5 bases from V and 4 from J, leaving 11 bases between them. From germline, CDR1 is MDHEN and CDR2 SYDVKM. This CDR3 is built from 13 residues. The DNA of the CDR3 is TGTGCCAGCAGTCCGACGGGTCTCTATGGCTACACCTTC. Translation gives CASSPTGLYGYTF.

This clone was counted a single time. This chain uses TRBV28 with TRBJ2-7; 7 bases are shared with TRBD1. Trimming removed 8 bases from V and 6 bases from J; junction bases left unmatched: 10. CDR1 and CDR2 (germline): MDHEN, SYDVKM. This CDR3 region has 13 residues. The CDR3 bases are TGTGCCAGCGCCGGACAGGTGGTCGGCGAGCAGTACTTC. The encoded protein is CASAGQVVGEQYF.

This chain connects TRBV10-3 to TRBJ1-5, with a weak D call TRBD1 (5 bases). The germline V gene encodes CDR1 ENHRY and CDR2 SYGVKD. V gave up 11 bases and J gave up 2 bases, with 19 bases separating them. The CDR3 covers 15 residues. CDR3 in DNA: TGTGCCCCCCCGGACCTCGGAGGGGGCAATCAGCCCCAGCATTTT. Protein product: CAPPDLGGGNQPQHF.

This clone turned up a few times. V and J are TRBV5-1 and TRBJ2-3, with D possibly TRBD2 on 6 matching bases. CDR3 length equals 16 residues. Germline values: CDR1 SGHRS, CDR2 YFSETQ. With 3 bases removed from V and 5 bases from J, the gap between germline ends came to 19 bases. The CDR3 DNA follows: TGCGCCAGCAGCTCGTCAAATTTTAGGGGAGGAGATACGCAGTATTTT. Its protein is CASSSSNFRGGDTQYF.

V usage is TRBV10-3 and J usage is TRBJ2-1; 10 bases line up with TRBD2. The CDR3 contains 15 residues. In germline, CDR1 is ENHRY, CDR2 SYGVKD. The J segment lost 2 bases and the V segment lost 4 bases, leaving 2 bases of the junction unmatched. The CDR3 spells CAISVLAGAYNEQFF. The DNA of the CDR3 is TGTGCCATCAGTGTGCTAGCGGGAGCCTACAATGAGCAGTTCTTC.

This rearrangement joins TRBV6-1 to TRBJ1-1, with D perhaps matching TRBD1 (6 bases). The germline CDR1 and CDR2 sequences are MNHNS and SASEGT. This CDR3 spans 14 amino acids. Trimming took off 5 bases at V and 6 bases at J, with 16 bases between the two ends. CDR3 in amino acids: CASSRGGFTPEAFF. CDR3 DNA: TGTGCCAGCAGTAGGGGGGGTTTTACCCCTGAAGCTTTCTTT.

CDR3 sequence reads: CASSQDEVGGYGYTF. CDR3 bases: TGTGCCAGCAGCCAAGATGAGGTAGGGGGCTATGGCTACACCTTC. The chain combines TRBV4-2 with TRBJ1-2; weak D call: TRBD1 (6 bases). Germline V gene lookup returns CDR1 LGHNA and CDR2 YNFKEQ. Trimming removed 0 bases from V and 4 bases from J, with 12 bases in between. The CDR3 consists of 15 residues.

The J gene is TRBJ2-5, the V gene TRBV19; TRBD1 matches at 7 bases. The CDR3 is 13 amino acids. The V gene's germline CDR1 is LNHDA and CDR2 SQIVND (reference sequence). The V and J ends lost 5 bases and 5 bases, in that order; junction bases with no gene match: 5. CDR3 region: CASSYRGFETQYF. CDR3 nucleotide sequence: TGTGCCAGTAGTTACAGGGGTTTCGAGACCCAGTACTTC.

The chain couples TRBV7-9 to TRBJ2-5, with unresolved D. This CDR3 contains 14 residues. The germline V gene encodes CDR1 SEHNR and CDR2 FQNEAQ (reference sequence). V dropped 1 base and J dropped 4 bases, with 10 bases sitting between them. The CDR3 sequence is CASSLELLTETQYF. DNA of the CDR3: TGTGCCAGCAGCTTAGAACTTCTCACAGAGACCCAGTACTTC.

The V gene is TRBV6-4, the J gene TRBJ2-3, with 9 bases lining up with TRBD2. The CDR3 is made up of 15 amino acids. The germline CDR1 and CDR2 sequences are MRHNA and SNTAGT. J lost 5 bases, V lost 0 bases, and 3 bases had no gene match. The CDR3 DNA is TGTGCCAGCAGTGACTCGGGAGCGGGGGGAGATACGCAGTATTTT. Encoded protein: CASSDSGAGGDTQYF.

The chain couples TRBV7-6 to TRBJ2-3, with D unresolved. V shed 3 bases and J shed 5 bases, with 3 bases lying between them. Germline V gene sequence: CDR1 SGHVS, CDR2 FNYEAQ. The CDR3 extends over 11 amino acids. DNA for the CDR3: TGTGCCAGCAGCTTTAAAGATACGCAGTATTTT. Protein sequence: CASSFKDTQYF.

The rearrangement uses TRBV2 and TRBJ2-1; D remains ambiguous. The CDR3 is made up of 12 amino acids. Trimming stripped 8 bases from V and 5 bases from J, with 10 bases between. In germline, CDR1 is SNHLY, CDR2 FYNNEI. The CDR3 nucleotides read TGTGCCAGCTCCTCAGATGACAATGAGCAGTTCTTC. Encoded protein: CASSSDDNEQFF.

The rearrangement joins TRBV28 to TRBJ1-1, with D perhaps TRBD1 (6 bases). Germline values: CDR1 MDHEN, CDR2 SYDVKM. The CDR3 totals 18 residues. The V end was cut by 3 bases, the J end by 0 bases, with 20 bases between. CDR3 protein: CASSFMSGWGGMNTEAFF. The CDR3 nucleotides read TGTGCCAGCAGTTTCATGTCAGGGTGGGGGGGCATGAACACTGAAGCTTTCTTT.

The CDR3 protein is CASSLNGGYEQYF. The CDR3 nucleotides are TGTGCCAGCAGTCTTAACGGGGGCTACGAGCAGTACTTC. This sequence joins TRBV7-3 and TRBJ2-7; the D gene is possibly TRBD2 (6 bases). Trimming pared 6 bases from V and 3 bases from J, leaving 12 bases between. The CDR3 has 13 amino acids. Germline V gene lookup returns CDR1 SGHTA and CDR2 FQGTGA.

The rearrangement joins TRBV4-2 to TRBJ2-1; 7 bases map to TRBD1. The CDR3 is made up of 14 amino acids. V lost 1 base to trimming and J lost 6 bases; unmatched junction nucleotides: 3. Germline V gene lookup returns CDR1 LGHNA and CDR2 YNFKEQ. CDR3 nucleotides: TGTGCCAGCAGCCAAGCGACAGGGACCAATGAGCAGTTCTTC. Protein product: CASSQATGTNEQFF.

The chain links TRBV2 to TRBJ2-7; 11 bases match TRBD2. V lost 6 bases to trimming and J lost 4 bases; unmatched junction nucleotides: 8. CDR1 and CDR2 from the germline V gene are SNHLY and FYNNEI. There are 15 residues in the CDR3. Here the CDR3 reads CASSPLAGGRYEQYF. In DNA form, the CDR3 reads TGTGCCAGCAGCCCCCTAGCGGGGGGAAGGTACGAGCAGTACTTC.

The CDR3 bases are TGCAGTGCTAGAGTGATCGAGGGGCAGTACTTC. It yields the protein CSARVIEGQYF. The chain has TRBV20-1 and TRBJ2-7, with D possibly matching TRBD2 (5 bases). The CDR3 totals 11 residues. The V end was cut by 1 base, the J end by 9 bases, with 10 bases between. Germline CDR1 and CDR2: DFQATT and SNEGSKA (reference sequence).

The genes are TRBV28 and TRBJ1-1, with D unclear. Trimming left V 9 bases short and J 1 base short, with 6 bases between. In germline, CDR1 is MDHEN, CDR2 SYDVKM. The CDR3 extends over 11 amino acids. The CDR3, as DNA: TGTGCCAGTACCAGGAACACTGAAGCTTTCTTT. It is translated as CASTRNTEAFF.

A remark on this clone: Other DNA sequences from this sample encode an identical CDR3 as well. V is TRBV19 and J is TRBJ2-7; 8 nucleotides match TRBD2. Germline V gene lookup returns CDR1 LNHDA and CDR2 SQIVND (reference sequence). With 1 base clipped from V and 3 bases from J, the junction kept 5 bases outside the gene matches. This CDR3 region has 15 residues. This CDR3 reads CASSIVLAGSYEQYF. The CDR3, as DNA: TGTGCCAGTAGTATAGTCCTAGCGGGTAGCTACGAGCAGTACTTC.

This chain links TRBV14 with TRBJ2-1; 7 nucleotides align to TRBD1. The CDR3 loop spans 16 amino acids. The trim removed 5 bases at V and 0 bases at J, leaving 7 bases unmatched. Germline V gives CDR1 SGHDN, CDR2 FVKESK. The CDR3 coding sequence is TGTGCCAGCAGCTCCCGGGACAGCCTCTCCTACAATGAGCAGTTCTTC. Protein: CASSSRDSLSYNEQFF.

This chain uses TRBV27 with TRBJ1-2; tentative D call: TRBD1 (6 bases). Germline values: CDR1 MNHEY, CDR2 SMNVEV (reference sequence). The CDR3 loop spans 14 amino acids. The germline V and J ends were trimmed by 5 bases and 0 bases, with 10 bases remaining between them. CDR3 nucleotides: TGTGCCAGCAGTATGGACAGAGCTAACTATGGCTACACCTTC. It is translated as CASSMDRANYGYTF.